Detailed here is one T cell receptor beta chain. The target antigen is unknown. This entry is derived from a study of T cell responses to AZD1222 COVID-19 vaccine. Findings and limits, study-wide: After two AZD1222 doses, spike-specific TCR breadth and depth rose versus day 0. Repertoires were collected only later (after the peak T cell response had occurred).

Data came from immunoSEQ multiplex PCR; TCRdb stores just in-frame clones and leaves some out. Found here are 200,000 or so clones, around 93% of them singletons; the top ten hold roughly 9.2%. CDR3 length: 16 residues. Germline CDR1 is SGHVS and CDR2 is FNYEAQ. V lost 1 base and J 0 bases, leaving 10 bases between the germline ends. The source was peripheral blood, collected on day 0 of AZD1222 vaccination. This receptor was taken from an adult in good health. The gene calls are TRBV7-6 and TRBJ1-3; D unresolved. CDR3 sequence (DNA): TGTGCCAGCAGCTTAGATTGGGCGAGCTCTGGAAACACCATATATTTT. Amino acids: CASSLDWASSGNTIYF.